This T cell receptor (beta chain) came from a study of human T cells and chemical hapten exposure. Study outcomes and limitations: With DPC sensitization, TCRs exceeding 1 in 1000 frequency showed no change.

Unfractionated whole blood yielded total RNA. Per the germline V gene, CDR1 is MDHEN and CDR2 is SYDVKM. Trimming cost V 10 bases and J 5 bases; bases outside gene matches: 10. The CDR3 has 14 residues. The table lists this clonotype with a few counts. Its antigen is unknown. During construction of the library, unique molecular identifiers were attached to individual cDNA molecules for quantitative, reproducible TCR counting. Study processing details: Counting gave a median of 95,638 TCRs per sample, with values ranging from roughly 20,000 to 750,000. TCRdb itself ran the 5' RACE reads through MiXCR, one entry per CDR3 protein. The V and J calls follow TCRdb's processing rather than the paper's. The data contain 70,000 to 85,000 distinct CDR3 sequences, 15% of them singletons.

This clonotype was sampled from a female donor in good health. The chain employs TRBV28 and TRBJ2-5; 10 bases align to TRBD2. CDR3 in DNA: TGTGCCACCTCCGCTAGCGGGAGCCCCGAGACCCAGTACTTC. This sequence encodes CATSASGSPETQYF.